Shown below are 25 T cell receptor beta chains from a single sample sequenced in a study of identical twins. TCRdb ran MiXCR on the 5' RACE reads and lists one entry per CDR3 protein. This sample yields approximately 700,000 distinct CDR3 sequences, of which 18% are seen a single time; approximately 14% belongs to the top ten. This sample also belongs to another study, concerning T cells expressing NK-cell markers.

Sequencing was performed on PBMCs. All receptors come from a woman under 30 in good health.

This clonotype was counted between two and nine times. The rearrangement links TRBV15 to TRBJ1-2, with D hard to call. Trimming cost V 8 bases and J 4 bases, with 14 bases left between them. The CDR3 covers 13 residues. Germline V CDR1 and CDR2: LNHNV, YYDKDF (reference sequence). The CDR3 DNA sequence: TGTGCCACCGGGTGGAAAATAGGCTATGGCTACACCTTC. Its protein is CATGWKIGYGYTF.

The chain is built from TRBV6-2 or TRBV6-3 and TRBJ1-2; D perhaps matches TRBD1 (5 bases). The V gene lost 2 bases and the J gene lost 8 bases, with 9 bases spanning the gap. Germline V lookup: CDR1 MNHEY, CDR2 SVGEGT. This CDR3 comprises 12 residues. As DNA, the CDR3 is TGTGCCAGCAGTTACCGGGGGGAAGGCTACACCTTC. Translated, it gives CASSYRGEGYTF.

CDR3 residues: CASTILAGDYEQYF. The CDR3 DNA reads as TGTGCCAGCACCATACTAGCGGGAGACTACGAGCAGTACTTC. V is TRBV6-1 and J is TRBJ2-7; 11 positions match TRBD2. This CDR3 contains 14 residues. The J segment lost 3 bases and the V segment lost 7 bases, leaving 5 bases of the junction unmatched. Germline values: CDR1 MNHNS, CDR2 SASEGT.

The chain carries TRBV5-1 and TRBJ2-7, with D perhaps assigned TRBD1 or TRBD2 (6 bases each). Per germline, CDR1 SGHRS and CDR2 YFSETQ. Trimming cost V 4 bases and J 3 bases, with 17 bases left between them. The CDR3 length is 15 residues. This chain's CDR3 is CASSRDSGTFYEQYF. For the CDR3, the DNA is TGCGCCAGCAGCCGGGACTCAGGGACATTCTACGAGCAGTACTTC.

The chain recombines TRBV7-9 with TRBJ1-1, with D perhaps matching TRBD1 (5 bases). Germline V CDR1 and CDR2: SEHNR, FQNEAQ (reference sequence). The length of the CDR3 is 14 residues. V was clipped by 5 bases and J by 1 base, with 11 bases between them. CDR3 sequence: CASSVRGENTEAFF. Here the CDR3 DNA reads TGTGCCAGCAGCGTACGAGGGGAGAACACTGAAGCTTTCTTT.

This chain uses TRBV5-1 with TRBJ2-2; D may be TRBD2 (6 bases). This CDR3 comprises 16 residues. The germline gives CDR1 SGHRS, CDR2 YFSETQ. Trimming took 2 bases from V and 2 from J, leaving 13 bases between them. This chain's CDR3 is CASSFGGAGNTGELFF. In DNA, the CDR3 is TGCGCCAGCAGCTTTGGCGGGGCGGGAAACACCGGGGAGCTGTTTTTT.

This chain links TRBV12-3 or TRBV12-4 with TRBJ1-1; D not certain. The CDR3 sequence is 13 residues long. V was clipped by 2 bases and J by 7 bases, with 11 bases between them. The CDR3 is CASSLKGHLEAFF. The CDR3 DNA is TGTGCCAGCAGTTTAAAGGGTCACCTTGAAGCTTTCTTT.

The CDR3 here is CASLSAGYSGNTIYF. CDR3 DNA sequence: TGTGCCAGCCTCTCGGCGGGTTACTCTGGAAACACCATATATTTT. This chain connects TRBV28 to TRBJ1-3, with D unclear. Germline CDR1 and CDR2: MDHEN and SYDVKM. CDR3 size: 15 residues. The ends were cut back, 8 bases at V and 0 bases at J, with 14 bases in the middle.

This clonotype was detected many times. The chain joins TRBV12-3 or TRBV12-4 to TRBJ1-3; the D gene is possibly TRBD1 (6 bases). V was cut by 7 bases and J by 2 bases, with 9 bases left in between. This CDR3 has 13 residues. The CDR3 DNA is TGTGCCAGCAACGAGGGGGCTGGAAACACCATATATTTT. Protein: CASNEGAGNTIYF.

V gene TRBV5-1 combines with J gene TRBJ2-1; D ambiguous. CDR1 and CDR2 (germline): SGHRS, YFSETQ. The CDR3 sequence is 13 residues long. The V end lost 4 bases, the J end lost 7 bases, and 12 bases lay between the germline ends. CDR3 DNA sequence: TGCGCCAGCAGCAGCGCCTTGGGGAATGAGCAGTTCTTC. This codes for CASSSALGNEQFF.

A few counts support this clonotype. The rearrangement uses TRBV13 and TRBJ2-1, with 14 bases that match TRBD2. The CDR3 loop spans 16 amino acids. V gave up 5 bases and J gave up 7 bases; unmatched junction bases: 7. Per the germline V gene, CDR1 is PRHDT and CDR2 is FYEKMQ (reference sequence). The CDR3 loop reads CASSPPGLAGVNEQFF. The CDR3 coding sequence is TGTGCCAGCAGCCCACCGGGACTAGCGGGAGTAAATGAGCAGTTCTTC.

This clonotype was detected a few times. This sequence joins TRBV12-3 or TRBV12-4 and TRBJ1-2; D gene uncertain. Trimming pared 5 bases from V and 5 bases from J, leaving 12 bases between. There are 13 residues in the CDR3. CDR3 DNA sequence: TGTGCCAGCAGTACATCCGGCGCGTATGGCTACACCTTC. This gives the protein CASSTSGAYGYTF.

This clonotype was seen more than once but under ten times. CDR3 protein: CSARGPGGGESYEQYF. DNA of the CDR3: TGCAGTGCTAGAGGGCCCGGCGGGGGTGAGTCCTACGAGCAGTACTTC. The rearrangement joins TRBV20-1 to TRBJ2-7, with 7 bases aligning to TRBD2. This CDR3 is built from 16 residues. V gave up 1 base and J gave up 1 base; unmatched junction bases: 10. Germline V CDR1 and CDR2: DFQATT, SNEGSKA (reference sequence).

This clonotype was seen ten or more times. The chain has TRBV3-1 and TRBJ2-6; the D is unclear. Germline CDR1 is LGHDT and CDR2 is YNNKEL (reference sequence). This CDR3 spans 14 amino acids. Trimming cost V 6 bases and J 0 bases, with 6 bases left between them. The DNA for the CDR3 is TGTGCCAGCAGTCCCATCTCTGGGGCCAACGTCCTGACTTTC. It codes for CASSPISGANVLTF.

This chain uses TRBV5-1 with TRBJ2-7, with D unclear. Germline V gene data show CDR1 as SGHRS and CDR2 as YFSETQ. V was trimmed by 0 bases and J by 0 bases, leaving 7 bases between them. The CDR3 sequence is 14 residues long. The chain's CDR3 is CASSLDEYSYEQYF. In DNA, the CDR3 is TGCGCCAGCAGCTTGGACGAATACTCCTACGAGCAGTACTTC. The full variable domain, with the rest looked up from reference TRBV5-1 and TRBJ2-7, is KAGVTQTPRYLIKTRGQQVTLSCSPISGHRSVSWYQQTPGQGLQFLFEYFSETQRNKGNFPGRFSGRQFSNSRSEMNVSTLELGDSALYLCASSLDEYSYEQYFGPGTRLTVT.

The chain couples TRBV10-2 to TRBJ1-2; D is unresolved. The CDR3 is made up of 15 amino acids. Germline CDR1 is WSHSY and CDR2 is SAAADI. V was trimmed by 2 bases and J by 0 bases, leaving 10 bases between them. CDR3 sequence (DNA): TGCGCCAGCAGTGAGGCAGCGACGACTAACTATGGCTACACCTTC. As protein: CASSEAATTNYGYTF.

In its sample, this clonotype was seen a few times. CDR3: CASIGTGAFF. CDR3 in DNA: TGTGCCAGCATTGGGACAGGGGCCTTCTTT. This sequence joins TRBV19 and TRBJ1-1, with TRBD1 identical over 10 bases. This CDR3 is 10 amino acids long. V shed 9 bases and J 14 bases; nucleotides not matched to a gene: 6. Germline CDR1 LNHDA, CDR2 SQIVND (reference sequence).

This clonotype was counted between two and nine times. The chain has TRBV5-1 and TRBJ1-1; D unresolved. From germline, CDR1 is SGHRS and CDR2 YFSETQ. The CDR3 length is 15 residues. Trimming left V 4 bases short and J 1 base short, with 14 bases between. CDR3 in amino acids: CASSRVDGRNTEAFF. The CDR3 nucleotides read TGCGCCAGCAGCCGAGTGGACGGCAGGAACACTGAAGCTTTCTTT.

The table lists this clonotype with a few counts. The genes are TRBV12-3 or TRBV12-4 and TRBJ2-1; D remains ambiguous. Trimming removed 6 bases from V and 0 bases from J, with 6 bases in between. The CDR3 extends over 13 amino acids. For the CDR3, the DNA is TGTGCCAGCAGGGGCAACTCCTACAATGAGCAGTTCTTC. It translates to CASRGNSYNEQFF.

In this sample, this clonotype turned up a few times. The V call is TRBV18, the J call TRBJ2-1; 7 bases are a match to TRBD1. The trim removed 5 bases at V and 7 bases at J, leaving 8 bases unmatched. Per germline, CDR1 KGHSH and CDR2 LQKENI. The CDR3 length is 14 residues. The CDR3 sequence is CASSSGGVGNEQFF. CDR3 in DNA: TGTGCCAGCTCATCAGGGGGTGTAGGGAATGAGCAGTTCTTC.

J is TRBJ2-6 and V is TRBV25-1; 8 positions match TRBD1. With V trimmed by 1 base and J by 6 bases, 8 bases remained unmatched. Germline-derived CDR1 and CDR2 are MGHDK and SYGVNS. CDR3 size: 17 residues. The CDR3 protein is CASSESPRGRVANVLTF. CDR3 bases: TGTGCCAGCAGTGAATCTCCCAGGGGGCGCGTGGCCAACGTCCTGACTTTC.

The CDR3 bases are TGTGCCAGCAGCAAAGCCACCAGGGCCGGGGGAGAGCAGTACTTC. Its protein product is CASSKATRAGGEQYF. This rearrangement joins TRBV21-1 to TRBJ2-7; the DNA was not compared with TRBD2, the D call given in the table. TRBV21-1 is a pseudogene locus. CDR3 size: 15 residues.

The chain recombines TRBV29-1 with TRBJ2-7; D tentatively reads TRBD1 or TRBD2 (5 bases each). Germline CDR1 SQVTM, CDR2 ANQGSEA. V lost 4 bases and J lost 3, with 13 bases in between. The CDR3 is made up of 13 amino acids. The CDR3 loop reads CSVGTGTGYEQYF. The CDR3 region has the DNA TGCAGCGTTGGGACCGGGACGGGCTACGAGCAGTACTTC.

The rearrangement links TRBV20-1 to TRBJ2-7, with 10 nucleotides matching TRBD2. J was trimmed by 3 bases and V by 3 bases; bases with no gene match: 11. Germline V gene lookup returns CDR1 DFQATT and CDR2 SNEGSKA (reference sequence). This CDR3 is 16 amino acids long. This CDR3 is CSASASGGASVYEQYF. The CDR3 DNA reads TGCAGTGCTAGTGCGAGCGGGGGGGCTTCTGTCTACGAGCAGTACTTC.

The sample holds a few counts of this clonotype. The chain is built from TRBV7-9 and TRBJ2-1; D might be TRBD1 or TRBD2, each matching 5 bases. V dropped 4 bases and J dropped 7 bases, with 17 bases sitting between them. CDR1 and CDR2 from the germline V gene are SEHNR and FQNEAQ (reference sequence). CDR3 length: 15 amino acids. The CDR3 protein is CASSYLRGARNEQFF. CDR3 coding DNA: TGTGCCAGCAGCTACCTGAGAGGGGCAAGGAATGAGCAGTTCTTC.